The 15 T cell receptor beta chains given below trace back to one sample, sequenced in a study of blood T cells in healthy people across ages. Combining a sample-barcoded 5' primer with a J-beta primer mix, a second PCR ran for 7 to 11 cycles. TCRdb processed the 5' RACE reads anew with MiXCR; each CDR3 protein has one entry. This repertoire shows about 1 million distinct CDR3 sequences, more than 40% found once; its top ten account for under 20%. Sequencing input: blood. The receptors were gathered from a woman aged 55-69 years in good health.

V usage is TRBV27 and J usage is TRBJ2-7, with D possibly matching TRBD2 (5 bases). Germline values: CDR1 MNHEY, CDR2 SMNVEV (reference sequence). V was trimmed by 5 bases and J by 0 bases, leaving 20 bases between them. The CDR3 has 17 residues. The CDR3 region has the DNA TGTGCCAGCAGTACTAACCCAGAGCGGCTCAGCTCCTACGAGCAGTACTTC. Translation: CASSTNPERLSSYEQYF.

This clonotype was seen many times. This chain uses TRBV3-1 with TRBJ2-5; no definite D call. Germline assignment: CDR1 LGHDT and CDR2 YNNKEL (reference sequence). The CDR3 is 12 residues long. Between the trimmed V and J ends, which lost 1 base and 5 bases, there was a span of 5 bases. The CDR3 reads CASSQVAETQYF. The CDR3 DNA reads TGTGCCAGCAGCCAAGTTGCGGAGACCCAGTACTTC.

V is TRBV28 and J is TRBJ1-1, with D possibly matching TRBD1 (6 bases). Germline V gene data show CDR1 as MDHEN and CDR2 as SYDVKM. The CDR3 is made up of 13 amino acids. V lost 5 bases to trimming and J lost 10 bases, with 17 bases between them. The CDR3 here is CASSLGTGRVAFF. The CDR3 bases are TGTGCCAGCAGTCTCGGAACAGGGAGGGTAGCTTTCTTT.

This clonotype was detected only a few times. This rearrangement joins TRBV27 to TRBJ2-1; D is unresolved. The CDR3 loop spans 14 amino acids. The V and J ends lost 2 bases and 1 base respectively, with 6 bases between them. The germline CDR1 and CDR2 sequences are MNHEY and SMNVEV (reference sequence). The CDR3 reads CASSLQASYNEQFF. DNA of the CDR3: TGTGCCAGCAGTTTACAGGCTTCCTACAATGAGCAGTTCTTC.

This sequence joins TRBV5-1 and TRBJ1-2; no reliable D call. V was cut by 3 bases and J by 0 bases, with 12 bases left in between. Looked up from germline, CDR1 is SGHRS and CDR2 is YFSETQ. The CDR3 length is 15 residues. The CDR3 region has the DNA TGCGCCAGCAGCTCCAACCCTACATCTAACTATGGCTACACCTTC. It encodes CASSSNPTSNYGYTF.

This clonotype turned up a few times. The rearrangement uses TRBV28 and TRBJ2-7; tentatively, D is TRBD1 (6 bases). Germline assignment: CDR1 MDHEN and CDR2 SYDVKM. The CDR3 contains 11 residues. Trimming removed 8 bases at V and 9 bases at J, with 14 bases between. The CDR3 bases are TGTGCCAGCGTGGAAGGGGGTGCGCAGTACTTC. This gives the protein CASVEGGAQYF.

This clonotype occurred a few times. The chain joins TRBV20-1 to TRBJ2-7; TRBD1 matches 7 bases. The CDR3 spans 12 residues. The V gene end was trimmed by 5 bases and the J gene end by 3 bases; junction bases not matched to a gene: 4. The germline CDR1 and CDR2 sequences are DFQATT and SNEGSKA (reference sequence). CDR3 nucleotides: TGCAGTGCTTCAAGGACAGGCTACGAGCAGTACTTC. This gives the protein CSASRTGYEQYF.

The rearrangement links TRBV12-3 or TRBV12-4 to TRBJ2-5; perhaps TRBD2 as D (6 bases). This CDR3 contains 14 residues. V shed 5 bases and J shed 2 bases, with 12 bases lying between them. DNA for the CDR3: TGTGCCAGCAGTCCCTCGGGGGATCAAGAGACCCAGTACTTC. Its translation: CASSPSGDQETQYF.

The rearrangement joins TRBV12-3 or TRBV12-4 to TRBJ2-7; tentatively, D is TRBD2 (6 bases). The CDR3 length is 13 residues. V dropped 8 bases and J dropped 0 bases, with 11 bases sitting between them. The CDR3 protein is CASEAGSSYEQYF. CDR3 DNA: TGTGCCAGCGAAGCGGGTAGCTCCTACGAGCAGTACTTC.

The chain combines TRBV6-2 or TRBV6-3 with TRBJ2-1; 11 bases line up with TRBD2. Losses at the gene ends were 5 bases for V and 9 bases for J; bases not matched to a gene: 9. Germline values: CDR1 MNHEY, CDR2 SVGEGT. The CDR3 covers 15 residues. As DNA, the CDR3 is TGTGCCAGCAGTACACTAGCGGGAGTTATACGTGAGCAGTTCTTC. It yields the protein CASSTLAGVIREQFF.

The rearrangement joins TRBV13 to TRBJ2-2; 7 bases agree with TRBD2. CDR3 length equals 15 residues. Germline CDR1 reads PRHDT; CDR2 reads FYEKMQ (reference sequence). V lost 3 bases, J lost 2 bases, and 3 bases stayed unmatched. CDR3: CASSFPGLNTGELFF. CDR3 coding DNA: TGTGCCAGCAGCTTCCCGGGACTAAACACCGGGGAGCTGTTTTTT.

V usage is TRBV2 and J usage is TRBJ1-2, with a weak D call TRBD1 (5 bases). V was shortened by 4 bases and J by 0 bases, with 9 bases between the two germline ends. The CDR3 length is 14 residues. Germline V lookup: CDR1 SNHLY, CDR2 FYNNEI. Here the CDR3 DNA reads TGTGCCAGCAGTGTGCGGGACGCTAACTATGGCTACACCTTC. It yields the protein CASSVRDANYGYTF. Together with reference TRBV2 and TRBJ1-2, the CDR3 gives the full variable domain: EPEVTQTPSHQVTQMGQEVILRCVPISNHLYFYWYRQILGQKVEFLVSFYNNEISEKSEIFDDQFSVERPDGSNFTLKIRSTKLEDSAMYFCASSVRDANYGYTFGSGTRLTVV.

The chain uses TRBV3-1 and TRBJ1-1; D unclear. V lost 0 bases, J lost 1 base, and 6 bases lay in between. Germline CDR1 and CDR2: LGHDT and YNNKEL (reference sequence). The CDR3 runs 14 residues. The CDR3 is CASSQDLENTEAFF. The CDR3 bases are TGTGCCAGCAGCCAAGATCTCGAGAACACTGAAGCTTTCTTT.

The sample holds a few counts of this clonotype. This chain connects TRBV20-1 to TRBJ2-1, with D possibly being TRBD1 or TRBD2 (5 bases each). The V end was cut by 3 bases, the J end by 9 bases, with 15 bases between. Germline-derived CDR1 and CDR2 are DFQATT and SNEGSKA (reference sequence). The CDR3 consists of 13 residues. The CDR3 region is CSARSEGRGEQFF. The CDR3 DNA sequence: TGCAGTGCTAGGAGTGAGGGGAGAGGTGAGCAGTTCTTC.

This clonotype occurred once. At one of its ends the junction is not consistent with the germline gene, which may arise from a read error. The V call is TRBV10-3, the J call TRBJ2-7; either TRBD1 or TRBD2 may fit D (6 bases each). CDR1 and CDR2 (germline): ENHRY, SYGVKD. The CDR3 runs to 14 residues. Written as DNA, the CDR3 is TGTGCCATCAGCCGACCAGGGGAGGCCTACGGGCAGTACTTC. This sequence encodes CAISRPGEAYGQYF.